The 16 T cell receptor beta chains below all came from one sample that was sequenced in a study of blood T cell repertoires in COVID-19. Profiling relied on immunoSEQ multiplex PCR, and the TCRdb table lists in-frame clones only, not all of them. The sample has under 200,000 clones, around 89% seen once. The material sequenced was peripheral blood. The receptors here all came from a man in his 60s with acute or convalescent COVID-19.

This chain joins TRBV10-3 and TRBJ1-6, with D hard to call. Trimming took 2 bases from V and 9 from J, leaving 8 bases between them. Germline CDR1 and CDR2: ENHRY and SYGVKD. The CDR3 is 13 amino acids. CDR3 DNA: TGTGCCATCAGTGAGGGGAGGGCTTCACCCCTCCACTTT. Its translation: CAISEGRASPLHF.

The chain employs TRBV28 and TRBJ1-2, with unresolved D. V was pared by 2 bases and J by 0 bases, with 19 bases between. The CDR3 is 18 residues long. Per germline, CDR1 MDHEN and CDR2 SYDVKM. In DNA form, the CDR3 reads TGTGCCAGCAGTTTAGCCCCGGGGAGGCGTCGAGCTAACTATGGCTACACCTTC. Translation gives CASSLAPGRRRANYGYTF.

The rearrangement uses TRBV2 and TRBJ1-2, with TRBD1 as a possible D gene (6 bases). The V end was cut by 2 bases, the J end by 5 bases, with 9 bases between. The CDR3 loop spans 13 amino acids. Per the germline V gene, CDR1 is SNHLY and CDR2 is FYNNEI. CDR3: CASSENRVYGYTF. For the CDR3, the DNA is TGTGCCAGCAGTGAAAACAGGGTTTATGGCTACACCTTC.

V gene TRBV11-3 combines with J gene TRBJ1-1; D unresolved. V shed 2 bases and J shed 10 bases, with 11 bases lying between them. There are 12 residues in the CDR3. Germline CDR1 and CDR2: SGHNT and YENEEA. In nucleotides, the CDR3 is TGTGCCAGCAGCTTAAATGTACTGCCAGCTTTCTTT. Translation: CASSLNVLPAFF.

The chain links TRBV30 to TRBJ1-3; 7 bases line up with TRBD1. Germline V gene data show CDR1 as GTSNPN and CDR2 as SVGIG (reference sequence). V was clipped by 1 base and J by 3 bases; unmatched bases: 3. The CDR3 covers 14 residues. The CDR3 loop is CAWSEGAGGNTIYF. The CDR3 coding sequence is TGTGCCTGGAGTGAGGGGGCAGGTGGAAACACCATATATTTT.

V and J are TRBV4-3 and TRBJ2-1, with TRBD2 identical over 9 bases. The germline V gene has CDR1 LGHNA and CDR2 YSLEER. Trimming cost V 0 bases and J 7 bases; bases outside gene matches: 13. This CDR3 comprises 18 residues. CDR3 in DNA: TGCGCCAGCAGCCAAGACCCCATTAGCGGGAGTAGGGTAAATGAGCAGTTCTTC. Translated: CASSQDPISGSRVNEQFF.

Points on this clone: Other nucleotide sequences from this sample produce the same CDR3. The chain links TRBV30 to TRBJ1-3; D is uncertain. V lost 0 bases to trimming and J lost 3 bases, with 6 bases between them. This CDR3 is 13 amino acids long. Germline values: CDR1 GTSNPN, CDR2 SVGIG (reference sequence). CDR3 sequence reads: CAWSVRGGNTIYF. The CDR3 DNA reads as TGTGCCTGGAGTGTACGGGGTGGAAACACCATATATTTT.

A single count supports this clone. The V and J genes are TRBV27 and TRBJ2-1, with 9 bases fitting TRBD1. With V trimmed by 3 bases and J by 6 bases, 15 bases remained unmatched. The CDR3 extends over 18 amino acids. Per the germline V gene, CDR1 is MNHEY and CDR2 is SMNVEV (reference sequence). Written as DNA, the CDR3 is TGTGCCAGCAGTTTTTTCCTTGCCGGGACAGGGATGGGCAATGAGCAGTTCTTC. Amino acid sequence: CASSFFLAGTGMGNEQFF.

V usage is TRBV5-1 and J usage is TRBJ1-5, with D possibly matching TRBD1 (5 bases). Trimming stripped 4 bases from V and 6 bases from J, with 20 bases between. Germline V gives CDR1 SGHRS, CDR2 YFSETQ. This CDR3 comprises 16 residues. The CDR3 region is CASSLNGNNGGQPQHF. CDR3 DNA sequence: TGCGCCAGCAGCCTTAACGGGAATAACGGGGGTCAGCCCCAGCATTTT.

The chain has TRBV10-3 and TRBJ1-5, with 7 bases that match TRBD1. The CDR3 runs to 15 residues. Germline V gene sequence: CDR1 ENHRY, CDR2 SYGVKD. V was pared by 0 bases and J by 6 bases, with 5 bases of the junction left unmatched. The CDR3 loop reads CAISESQGVGQPQHF. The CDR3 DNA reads TGTGCCATCAGTGAGTCTCAGGGGGTAGGTCAGCCCCAGCATTTT.

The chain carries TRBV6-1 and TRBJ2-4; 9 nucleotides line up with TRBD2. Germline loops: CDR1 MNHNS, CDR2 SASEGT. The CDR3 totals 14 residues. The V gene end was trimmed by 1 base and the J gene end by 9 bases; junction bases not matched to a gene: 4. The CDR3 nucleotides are TGTGCCAGCAGTGAAGATCCAGCGGGGGGCATTCAGTACTTC. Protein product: CASSEDPAGGIQYF.

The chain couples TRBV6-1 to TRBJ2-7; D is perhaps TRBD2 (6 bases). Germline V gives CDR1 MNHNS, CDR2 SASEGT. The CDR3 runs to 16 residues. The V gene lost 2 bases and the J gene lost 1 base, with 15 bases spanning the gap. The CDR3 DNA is TGTGCCAGCAGTGAATTGATAGCGGTTTTTTCCTACGAGCAGTACTTC. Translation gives CASSELIAVFSYEQYF.

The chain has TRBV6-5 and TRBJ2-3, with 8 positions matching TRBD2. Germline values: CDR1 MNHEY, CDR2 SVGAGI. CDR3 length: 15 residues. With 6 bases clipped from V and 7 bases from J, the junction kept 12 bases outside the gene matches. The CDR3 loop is CASSRSGGPGNTQYF. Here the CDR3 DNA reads TGTGCCAGCAGCCGGAGCGGGGGCCCGGGGAATACGCAGTATTTT.

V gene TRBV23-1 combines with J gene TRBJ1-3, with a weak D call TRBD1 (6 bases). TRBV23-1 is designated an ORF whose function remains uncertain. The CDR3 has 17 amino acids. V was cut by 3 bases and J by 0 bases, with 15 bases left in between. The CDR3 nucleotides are TGCGCCAGCAGTCATCCCACCACAGGGTCCTCTGGAAACACCATATATTTT. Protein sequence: CASSHPTTGSSGNTIYF.

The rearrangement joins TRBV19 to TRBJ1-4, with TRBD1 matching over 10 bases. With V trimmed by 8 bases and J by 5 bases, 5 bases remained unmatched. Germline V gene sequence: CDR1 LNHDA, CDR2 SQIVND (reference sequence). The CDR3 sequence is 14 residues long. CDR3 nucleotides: TGTGCCAGTTTCGACAGGGGGCGGAATGAAAAACTGTTTTTT. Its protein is CASFDRGRNEKLFF.

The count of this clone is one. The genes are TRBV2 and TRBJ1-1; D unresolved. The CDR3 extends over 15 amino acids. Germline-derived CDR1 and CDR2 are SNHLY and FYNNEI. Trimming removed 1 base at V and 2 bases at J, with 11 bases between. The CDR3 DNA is TGTGCCAGCAGTGAAGAGGAGGCAGGAAACACTGAAGCTTTCTTT. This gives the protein CASSEEEAGNTEAFF.